The following is a TCR beta chain sequence with its context. Method: immunoSEQ multiplex PCR; TCRdb's copy keeps in-frame clones and lacks some. The table has 160,000 or so clones, 93% seen once. These data originate in a study of control samples from healthy donors and cancer patients. The V end was cut by 0 bases, the J end by 6 bases, with 12 bases between. The CDR3 runs to 15 residues. CDR1 is SGDLS and CDR2 is YYNGEE in the germline V gene. Sequenced: blood. This chain connects TRBV9 to TRBJ2-2, with D tentatively TRBD2 (6 bases). The clonotype was recovered from a man aged 45-65 years in good health. CDR3 sequence reads: CASSVVGGVAGELFF. Written as DNA, the CDR3 is TGTGCCAGCAGCGTAGTGGGGGGAGTTGCCGGGGAGCTGTTTTTT. Variable domain in full (rest from reference TRBV9 and TRBJ2-2): DSGVTQTPKHLITATGQRVTLRCSPRSGDLSVYWYQQSLDQGLQFLIQYYNGEERAKGNILERFSAQQFPDLHSELNLSSLELGDSALYFCASSVVGGVAGELFFGEGSRLTVL.